Included here is one T cell receptor (beta chain) sequence, with context. The target antigen is unknown. V shed 0 bases and J 7 bases; nucleotides not matched to a gene: 5. This CDR3 region has 15 residues. Looked up from germline, CDR1 is SGHRS and CDR2 is YFSETQ. The sample originates from a study of graft-versus-host responses after intestinal transplantation. Study summary: Recipients got multivisceral, liver-intestinal, or isolated intestinal transplants. Tacrolimus and steroids were given for about three years to all recipients after anti-thymocyte globulin induction.

The table came from immunoSEQ multiplex PCR; TCRdb's copy has only in-frame clones and leaves some out. Of about 120,000 clones in the sample, 85% to 95% were seen once. The genes are TRBV5-1 and TRBJ2-1; 9 bases are shared with TRBD1. This sequence was found in a human donor who received an intestinal transplant. The sample here was unstimulated CD4+ T cells sorted from spleen or lymph node cells, taken before intestinal transplant. The chain's CDR3 is CASSLGGQGRNEQFF. CDR3 in DNA: TGCGCCAGCAGCTTGGGGGGACAGGGAAGGAATGAGCAGTTCTTC.